Presented here are 20 T cell receptor beta chains from one specimen sequenced in a study of T cell repertoires in cytomegalovirus infection. TCRdb recomputed calls from the reads with MiXCR, one row per CDR3 protein. The profile shows hundreds of thousands of distinct CDR3 sequences, about 30% of them singletons. For these TCRs, the target antigens are not known. The sequences come from cultured PBMCs, collected from culture after CMV antigen stimulation. The receptors were gathered from a human donor in good health (CMV status not recorded). Some clones in this sample may be carry-over from other donors' samples.

This clonotype was counted many times. The V call is TRBV7-2, the J call TRBJ2-1; a weak D match, TRBD1 (5 bases). From germline, CDR1 is SGHTA and CDR2 FQGNSA. This CDR3 is built from 15 residues. V was shortened by 2 bases and J by 8 bases, with 16 bases between the two germline ends. Here the CDR3 reads CASSLTRVREDEQFF. CDR3 in DNA: TGTGCCAGCAGCTTAACCAGGGTTAGGGAAGATGAGCAGTTCTTC.

This clonotype came up a few times. The gene calls are TRBV4-3 and TRBJ2-5, with 13 bases identical to TRBD2. Per the germline V gene, CDR1 is LGHNA and CDR2 is YSLEER. V shed 4 bases, J shed 2 bases, and the junction held 4 bases outside the gene matches. There are 16 residues in the CDR3. The CDR3 nucleotides are TGCGCCAGCAGCCCGGGGACTAGCGGGACACAAGAGACCCAGTACTTC. Residues: CASSPGTSGTQETQYF.

The rearrangement joins TRBV20-1 to TRBJ1-5; no reliable D call. This CDR3 spans 13 amino acids. The ends were cut back, 1 base at V and 5 bases at J, with 9 bases in the middle. Germline CDR1 DFQATT, CDR2 SNEGSKA (reference sequence). The CDR3 protein is CSARGPSDQPQHF. DNA of the CDR3: TGCAGTGCTAGAGGCCCGTCGGATCAGCCCCAGCATTTT.

The chain carries TRBV20-1 and TRBJ2-3; the D call may be TRBD1 or TRBD2 (6 bases each). Trimming took 2 bases from V and 6 from J, leaving 18 bases between them. Per germline, CDR1 DFQATT and CDR2 SNEGSKA (reference sequence). The CDR3 has 15 residues. CDR3 DNA: TGCAGTGCTAGAATTTTGGGACTTAGGGGGGATACGCAGTATTTT. Its translation is CSARILGLRGDTQYF.

The chain joins TRBV7-9 to TRBJ1-5, with D perhaps matching TRBD1 (6 bases). V gave up 4 bases and J gave up 10 bases, with 11 bases separating them. Germline loops: CDR1 SEHNR, CDR2 FQNEAQ (reference sequence). The CDR3 runs 12 residues. DNA of the CDR3: TGTGCCAGCAGCTCTTCACAGGGACCCCAGCATTTT. This codes for CASSSSQGPQHF. Looking up the rest from reference TRBV7-9 and TRBJ1-5 gives the full variable domain: DTGVSQNPRHKITKRGQNVTFRCDPISEHNRLYWYRQTLGQGPEFLTYFQNEAQLEKSRLLSDRFSAERPKGSFSTLEIQRTEQGDSAMYLCASSSSQGPQHFGDGTRLSIL.

The J gene is TRBJ1-1, the V gene TRBV20-1; no definite D call. V was shortened by 0 bases and J by 0 bases, with 11 bases between the two germline ends. This CDR3 has 15 amino acids. Looked up from germline, CDR1 is DFQATT and CDR2 is SNEGSKA (reference sequence). CDR3 nucleotide sequence: TGCAGTGCTAGAGATTCCACGATTATGAACACTGAAGCTTTCTTT. Its protein product is CSARDSTIMNTEAFF.

The J gene is TRBJ1-6, the V gene TRBV7-6; D might be TRBD1 (5 bases). V lost 3 bases to trimming and J lost 2 bases, with 11 bases between them. CDR3 length: 16 amino acids. Germline V gives CDR1 SGHVS, CDR2 FNYEAQ. For the CDR3, the DNA is TGTGCCAGCAGCTTTAGGGGTACCGCCTATAATTCACCCCTCCACTTT. Amino acids: CASSFRGTAYNSPLHF.

V is TRBV29-1 and J is TRBJ2-2; TRBD1 matches at 7 bases. Germline V gene sequence: CDR1 SQVTM, CDR2 ANQGSEA. CDR3 size: 14 residues. Unmatched junction bases numbered 7, after V lost 4 bases and J lost 5 bases. The CDR3 nucleotides read TGCAGCGTTGTGGGGGACAGACCAACCGGGGAGCTGTTTTTT. Protein sequence: CSVVGDRPTGELFF.

This clonotype has only a few counts. The V and J genes are TRBV11-1 and TRBJ1-2; D uncertain. The CDR3 totals 13 residues. The ends were cut back, 1 base at V and 4 bases at J, with 7 bases in the middle. The germline gives CDR1 SGHAT, CDR2 FQDESV (reference sequence). The CDR3 DNA reads TGTGCCAGCAGCTTAGGCCTCCCCTATGGCTACACCTTC. It encodes CASSLGLPYGYTF.

This clonotype was found a few times. The chain has TRBV5-6 and TRBJ2-5; no clear D gene. The CDR3 has 12 amino acids. Trimming took off 2 bases at V and 2 bases at J, with 4 bases between the two ends. Germline V gene lookup returns CDR1 SGHDT and CDR2 YYEEEE. The CDR3 is CASSFLQETQYF. The DNA of the CDR3 is TGTGCCAGCAGCTTCTTGCAAGAGACCCAGTACTTC.

This chain uses TRBV12-3 or TRBV12-4 with TRBJ1-1; TRBD1 is a possible D gene (5 bases). This CDR3 has 13 amino acids. Trimming stripped 6 bases from V and 8 bases from J, with 16 bases between. CDR3 sequence: CASRSTREVEAFF. CDR3 coding DNA: TGTGCCAGCAGATCCACCAGGGAGGTCGAAGCTTTCTTT.

CDR3 protein: CASSTSQIGTEAFF. In DNA, the CDR3 is TGTGCCAGCAGCACCAGTCAAATAGGCACTGAAGCTTTCTTT. This chain links TRBV7-2 with TRBJ1-1, with D unresolved. CDR1 and CDR2 (germline): SGHTA, FQGNSA. This CDR3 is built from 14 residues. V dropped 5 bases and J dropped 4 bases, with 14 bases sitting between them.

The chain is built from TRBV2 and TRBJ2-1, with 8 bases fitting TRBD2. The V gene end was trimmed by 6 bases and the J gene end by 6 bases; junction bases not matched to a gene: 10. Germline V gene sequence: CDR1 SNHLY, CDR2 FYNNEI. This CDR3 is built from 15 residues. The CDR3 sequence is CASSANGRGANEQFF. CDR3 in DNA: TGTGCCAGCAGCGCGAATGGGCGGGGGGCCAATGAGCAGTTCTTC.

This clonotype turned up a few times. This chain joins TRBV6-6 and TRBJ1-1, with D perhaps TRBD1 (5 bases). Trimming stripped 6 bases from V and 5 bases from J, with 16 bases between. The germline CDR1 and CDR2 sequences are MNHNY and SVGAGI (reference sequence). This CDR3 spans 14 amino acids. The chain's CDR3 is CASRTDRAKTEAFF. The DNA for the CDR3 is TGTGCCAGCAGGACCGACAGAGCCAAGACTGAAGCTTTCTTT.

This chain connects TRBV24-1 to TRBJ2-1; TRBD2 aligns across 10 bases. Per germline, CDR1 KGHDR and CDR2 SFDVKD. V trimming: 9 bases; J trimming: 8 bases; junction bases outside the gene matches: 9. The CDR3 runs 14 residues. The CDR3 here is CATQRGGIGDEQFF. DNA of the CDR3: TGTGCCACCCAGCGGGGGGGCATTGGGGATGAGCAGTTCTTC.

This clonotype showed up just a few times. The chain carries TRBV20-1 and TRBJ2-3, with 11 nucleotides matching TRBD2. CDR3 length equals 15 residues. Losses at the gene ends were 5 bases for V and 1 base for J; bases not matched to a gene: 5. Germline CDR1 is DFQATT and CDR2 is SNEGSKA (reference sequence). The CDR3, as DNA: TGCAGTGCTGGAAAACTAGCGGGAGGCACAGATACGCAGTATTTT. Translated, it gives CSAGKLAGGTDTQYF.

This clonotype turned up a few times. The J gene is TRBJ2-1, the V gene TRBV7-2; D not certain. CDR1 is SGHTA, CDR2 FQGNSA, per germline. Trimming took 3 bases from V and 3 from J, leaving 9 bases between them. The CDR3 totals 14 residues. For the CDR3, the DNA is TGTGCCAGCAGCTTCTTATCCATCTACAATGAGCAGTTCTTC. Its protein is CASSFLSIYNEQFF.

The chain is built from TRBV28 and TRBJ2-7; no definite D call. The CDR3 length is 12 residues. CDR1 is MDHEN and CDR2 is SYDVKM in the germline V gene. Trimming took 6 bases from V and 2 from J, leaving 8 bases between them. The CDR3 here is CASRPNPYEQYF. DNA for the CDR3: TGTGCCAGCAGACCGAACCCCTACGAGCAGTACTTC.

The chain is built from TRBV7-2 and TRBJ1-5, with D hard to call. V lost 2 bases, J lost 6 bases, and 8 bases lay in between. The CDR3 runs to 13 residues. CDR1 SGHTA and CDR2 FQGNSA come from the germline V gene. The chain's CDR3 is CASSLNFGQPQHF. Here the CDR3 DNA reads TGTGCCAGCAGCTTAAACTTCGGTCAGCCCCAGCATTTT.

This clonotype was picked up many times. This chain links TRBV7-2 with TRBJ2-1; D remains ambiguous. The CDR3 has 17 residues. V dropped 3 bases and J dropped 1 base, with 16 bases sitting between them. Germline CDR1 reads SGHTA; CDR2 reads FQGNSA. DNA of the CDR3: TGTGCCAGCAGCTTTGCGGAACTACCAGTATCCTACAATGAGCAGTTCTTC. The encoded protein is CASSFAELPVSYNEQFF.